The clone carrying this T cell receptor beta chain came up a few times. Its specificity is unknown. Each donor was healthy, and each was a bone marrow donor. These data come from a study of cytomegalovirus exposure and HLA in healthy donors. Study background: From about 200 million T cells, an earlier analysis saw 100 million to 140 million unique TCR beta sequences. Study-level results: Rarity characterized most TCR sequences, yet some public TCRs appeared in many donors. Most subjects had HLA-A and HLA-B alleles reportedly predicted accurately by TCR beta sequences.

This CDR3 region has 14 residues. CDR1 is WNHNN and CDR2 is SYGVQD in the germline V gene (reference sequence). With 5 bases clipped from V and 7 bases from J, the junction kept 4 bases outside the gene matches. PCR amplification relied on 60 Vbeta primers (plus 13 Jbeta primers). Using immunoSEQ multiplex PCR, the repertoire was profiled, and TCRdb retains in-frame clones only, with some absent. The sample consists of about 200,000 clones, roughly 74% of them appearing once. This clonotype originated in a young woman in good health and CMV-seronegative. V is TRBV10-1 and J is TRBJ2-2, with 10 positions matching TRBD1. Material for sequencing was PBMCs. The CDR3 DNA reads as TGCGCCAGCAGTAGGACAGGGGGTATCGGGGAGCTGTTTTTT. This translates into CASSRTGGIGELFF.